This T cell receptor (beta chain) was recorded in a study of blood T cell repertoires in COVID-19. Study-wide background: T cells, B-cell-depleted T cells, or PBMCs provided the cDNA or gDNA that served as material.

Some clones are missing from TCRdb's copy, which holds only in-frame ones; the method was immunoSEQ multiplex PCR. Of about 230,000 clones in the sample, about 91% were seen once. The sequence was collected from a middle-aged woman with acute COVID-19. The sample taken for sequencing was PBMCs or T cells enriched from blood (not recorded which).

CDR3 bases: TGCGCCAGCAGCCAGAGCGGGACTAGCGGCCCCTACGAGCAGTACTTC. Amino acid sequence: CASSQSGTSGPYEQYF. This sequence joins TRBV4-3 and TRBJ2-7; 11 nucleotides match TRBD2. The germline CDR1 and CDR2 sequences are LGHNA and YSLEER. The trim removed 3 bases at V and 2 bases at J, leaving 6 bases unmatched. This CDR3 contains 16 residues.